The present T cell receptor (beta chain) was sequenced within a study of neoadjuvant anti-PD-1 for oral cavity cancer. The CDR3 sequence is 14 residues long. Germline V gene lookup returns CDR1 LNHNV and CDR2 YYDKDF (reference sequence). The V end was cut by 1 base, the J end by 8 bases, with 14 bases between. Sequenced by immunoSEQ multiplex PCR; TCRdb stores in-frame clones only, minus some. This table holds some 6,700 clones, about three quarters found once. The input for sequencing was PBMCs, taken before nivolumab (anti-PD-1) treatment. V and J are TRBV15 and TRBJ1-2, with D maybe TRBD1 (6 bases). This receptor was identified in a person aged 35-79 years with oral cavity squamous cell carcinoma. The CDR3 DNA follows: TGTGCCACCAGCAGAGGAAGACAGGCCGGCGGCTACACCTTC. This encodes CATSRGRQAGGYTF.